Sequencing of this T cell receptor beta chain was carried out in a study of shared clonotypes between healthy human individuals. Deep-level assay runs were performed. The method was immunoSEQ multiplex PCR; TCRdb's version includes in-frame clones alone and lacks a portion of them. Altogether approximately 1.5 million clones are present, about 98.5% being singletons, with the ten largest covering under 0.45%. Germline assignment: CDR1 LNHDA and CDR2 SQIVND (reference sequence). The CDR3 totals 14 residues. The V end was cut by 5 bases, the J end by 2 bases, with 13 bases between. This sequence joins TRBV19 and TRBJ2-7; possible D gene TRBD2, 5 bases. Sequencing was performed on naive CD4+ T cells sorted from blood. Subset described: CD45RA+ positively selected. This TCR was recovered from a man in his thirties or forties in good health. CDR3 in DNA: TGTGCCAGTAGTTCAACCGGGAAGACCTACGAGCAGTACTTC. Translating gives CASSSTGKTYEQYF.